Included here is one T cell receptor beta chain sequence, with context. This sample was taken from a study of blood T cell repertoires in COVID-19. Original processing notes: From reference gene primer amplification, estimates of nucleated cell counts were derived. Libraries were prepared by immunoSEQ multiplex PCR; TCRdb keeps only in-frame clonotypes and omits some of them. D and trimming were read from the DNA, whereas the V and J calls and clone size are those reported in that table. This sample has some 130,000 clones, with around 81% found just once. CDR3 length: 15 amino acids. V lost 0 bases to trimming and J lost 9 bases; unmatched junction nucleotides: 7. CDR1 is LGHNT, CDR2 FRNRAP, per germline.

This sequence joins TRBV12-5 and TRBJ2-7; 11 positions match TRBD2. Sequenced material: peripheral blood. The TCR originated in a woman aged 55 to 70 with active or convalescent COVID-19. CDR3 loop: CASGLVPTLAGVQYV. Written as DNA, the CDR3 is TGTGCTAGTGGTTTGGTCCCGACACTAGCGGGGGTGCAGTACGTC.